This T cell receptor beta chain was sequenced for a study of shared clonotypes between healthy human individuals. Study overall: The people who gave samples were two women and a few men aged 18 to 49. Study findings and constraints: Clonotype sharing across several donors was observed for around 5% of naive CD4 clonotypes. Rarefaction analysis demonstrated incomplete sorted-subset sequencing notwithstanding large depth.

Worth noting for this clone: Antigen: not known.

Trimming took off 0 bases at V and 7 bases at J, with 9 bases between the two ends. Germline assignment: CDR1 MNHEY and CDR2 SVGAGI. The CDR3 runs to 13 residues. Profiling relied on immunoSEQ multiplex PCR, and the TCRdb table lists in-frame clones only, not all of them. The sample shows 950,000 to 1,100,000 clones, roughly 70% of them seen only once. Material: memory CD4+ T cells sorted from blood. Regarding subset: CD45RA-negative fraction. The V gene is TRBV6-5, the J gene TRBJ1-2; D is unresolved. This receptor was taken from a man aged 18 to 29 in good health. The CDR3 reads CASSYSQSAGYTF. The CDR3 DNA reads as TGTGCCAGCAGTTACTCACAGTCGGCTGGCTACACCTTC.